The clone carrying this T cell receptor beta chain was observed many times. This sample is part of a study of T cells after yellow fever vaccination. Trimming took 1 base from V and 6 from J; bases not matched to a gene: 3. The CDR3 is 13 residues long. Germline V gene data show CDR1 as DFQATT and CDR2 as SNEGSKA (reference sequence). TCRdb re-derived calls from the 5' RACE reads in MiXCR, one entry per CDR3 protein. Of fewer than 350,000 distinct CDR3 sequences listed, 3.5% to 4.5% are singletons. Sequencing used PBMCs, obtained 15 days after the yellow fever booster vaccination. This TCR came from a man between 18 and 29 years old who received the YFV17D yellow fever vaccine. This chain connects TRBV20-1 to TRBJ1-1, with 9 nucleotides matching TRBD1. This CDR3 is CSARVDRGSEAFF. The DNA for the CDR3 is TGCAGTGCTAGAGTGGACAGGGGCTCTGAAGCTTTCTTT.